This TCR beta chain was observed in a study of beta chain features in type 1 diabetes. The wider study: There was similarity between patients and healthy donors in age, gender and cell yields. Findings of the study overall: TCRB CDR3s from Type 1 diabetes patients were moderately but significantly shorter in all four CD4+ subsets. Sequencing from cDNA could over-represent high-TCR-expressing cells.

CDR3 size: 15 residues. Unmatched junction bases numbered 8, after V lost 4 bases and J lost 6 bases. CDR1 is MNHEY and CDR2 is SMNVEV in the germline V gene (reference sequence). Of note for this clone: Its antigen is not known.

Since all of the isolated RNA was reverse transcribed, expressed TCRB transcripts were what got sequenced. Roughly 3.4 million reads were obtained on average from naive, central memory and regulatory T cell samples. Some clones are missing from TCRdb's copy, which holds only in-frame ones; the method was immunoSEQ multiplex PCR. The data hold about 190,000 clones, with approximately 8% observed a single time. The sequenced material came from central memory CD4+ T cells from blood. V gene TRBV27 combines with J gene TRBJ2-4, with TRBD1 matching over 8 bases. This TCR came from a middle-aged woman with type 1 diabetes. CDR3 DNA: TGTGCCAGCAGTTCGTCCCGGACAGGGATAAACATTCAGTACTTC. It specifies CASSSSRTGINIQYF.